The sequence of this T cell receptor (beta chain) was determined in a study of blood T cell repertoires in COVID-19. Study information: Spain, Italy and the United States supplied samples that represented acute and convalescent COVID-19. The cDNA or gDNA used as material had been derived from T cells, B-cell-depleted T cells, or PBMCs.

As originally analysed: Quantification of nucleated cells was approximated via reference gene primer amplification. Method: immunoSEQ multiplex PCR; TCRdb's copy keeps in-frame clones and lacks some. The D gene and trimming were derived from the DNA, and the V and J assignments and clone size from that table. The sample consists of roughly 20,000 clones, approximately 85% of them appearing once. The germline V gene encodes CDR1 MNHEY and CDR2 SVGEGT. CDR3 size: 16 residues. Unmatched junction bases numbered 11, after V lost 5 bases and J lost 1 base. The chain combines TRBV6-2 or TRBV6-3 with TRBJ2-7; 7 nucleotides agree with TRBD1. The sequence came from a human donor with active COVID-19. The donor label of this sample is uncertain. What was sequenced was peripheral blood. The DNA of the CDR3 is TGTGCCAGCAGTCCCCGGCCCGGGACAGCGTCCTACGAGCAGTACTTC. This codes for CASSPRPGTASYEQYF.